Below, 19 T cell receptor beta chains from the same sample are listed, as sequenced in a study of spatial heterogeneity in lung cancer. The time point is: blood at routine non-recurrence follow-up after resection. Using its own MiXCR run on the 5' RACE reads, TCRdb lists one record per CDR3 protein. The data hold about 70,000 distinct CDR3 sequences, with roughly 8.9% observed a single time. Sequenced material: PBMCs, taken at follow-up. The source is a female donor with early-stage non-small cell lung cancer.

In regard to this clonotype: The junction departs from germline at one end; a sequencing error may be responsible. This chain uses TRBV7-7 with TRBJ1-5, with 11 positions matching TRBD1. Germline CDR1 is SSHAT and CDR2 is FNYEAQ (reference sequence). This CDR3 has 22 amino acids. CDR3 sequence reads: CASSPLGQGAKEGGYSNQPQHF. In nucleotides, the CDR3 is TGTGCTAGCAGCCCCCTCGGACAGGGGGCGAAGGAAGGGGGGTATAGCAATCAGCCCCAGCATTTT.

There are many counts of this clonotype. The rearrangement uses TRBV5-1 and TRBJ2-7; TRBD2 is a possible D gene (6 bases). The ends were cut back, 0 bases at V and 3 bases at J, with 13 bases in the middle. Looked up from germline, CDR1 is SGHRS and CDR2 is YFSETQ. This CDR3 is 15 amino acids long. The CDR3: CASSLAGGVVYEQYF. The CDR3 region has the DNA TGCGCCAGCAGCTTGGCAGGCGGGGTAGTCTACGAGCAGTACTTC.

On this clonotype itself: Being one base from a much bigger clone, this may be a read error. The chain uses TRBV20-1 and TRBJ1-1; 8 bases are shared with TRBD1. Germline V gene data show CDR1 as DFQATT and CDR2 as SNEGSKA (reference sequence). This CDR3 has 15 amino acids. CDR3 nucleotides: TGCGGTGCCCCCCCAGGGGGCCGGGGGAACACTGAAGCTTTCTTT. Its translation is CGAPPGGRGNTEAFF.

V usage is TRBV24-1 and J usage is TRBJ1-5; possible D gene TRBD1, 5 bases. Trimming shortened V by 3 bases and J by 4 bases, and 12 bases separated the two germline ends. The CDR3 consists of 15 residues. Per germline, CDR1 KGHDR and CDR2 SFDVKD. In nucleotides, the CDR3 is TGTGCCACCAGTGATGGCAGGGAAGGGAATCAGCCCCAGCATTTT. The encoded protein is CATSDGREGNQPQHF.

This clonotype has a count of ten or more. The rearrangement links TRBV2 to TRBJ2-1; 7 bases match TRBD1. The ends lost 8 bases at V and 3 bases at J; junction bases unmatched: 7. CDR1 is SNHLY, CDR2 FYNNEI, per germline. This CDR3 is built from 14 residues. The CDR3 protein is CASSRDSNYNEQFF. The CDR3 coding sequence is TGTGCCAGCTCTCGGGACAGCAACTACAATGAGCAGTTCTTC.

This clonotype was recorded a few times. The gene calls are TRBV5-4 and TRBJ2-7; D unclear. CDR1 and CDR2 (germline): SGHNT, YYREEE (reference sequence). V lost 0 bases, J lost 2 bases, and 6 bases lay in between. The CDR3 loop spans 13 amino acids. The CDR3 region has the DNA TGTGCCAGCAGCTTGGAGACCGCCTACGAGCAGTACTTC. It is translated as CASSLETAYEQYF.

This clonotype has just a few counts. The rearrangement uses TRBV9 and TRBJ2-2; D uncertain. Looked up from germline, CDR1 is SGDLS and CDR2 is YYNGEE. The V end lost 0 bases, the J end lost 0 bases, and 3 bases lay between the germline ends. This CDR3 has 14 residues. CDR3: CASSVDTNTGELFF. The DNA of the CDR3 is TGTGCCAGCAGCGTAGACACGAACACCGGGGAGCTGTTTTTT.

There are many counts of this clonotype. The chain has TRBV30 and TRBJ2-1; perhaps TRBD1 as D (6 bases). Germline V gives CDR1 GTSNPN, CDR2 SVGIG (reference sequence). With 2 bases removed from V and 3 bases from J, the gap between germline ends came to 14 bases. This CDR3 has 15 residues. The CDR3, as DNA: TGTGCCTGGAGTCGGACAGCCACAAACTACAATGAGCAGTTCTTC. Protein sequence: CAWSRTATNYNEQFF.

This clonotype was observed many times. The chain combines TRBV20-1 with TRBJ2-7; possibly TRBD2 for D (6 bases). The CDR3 is 15 residues long. V was cut by 5 bases and J by 4 bases, with 21 bases left in between. The germline CDR1 and CDR2 sequences are DFQATT and SNEGSKA (reference sequence). The CDR3, as DNA: TGCAGTGCTGATGACCGGGACTCCATACTATACGAGCAGTACTTC. It encodes CSADDRDSILYEQYF.

The gene calls are TRBV6-6 and TRBJ1-1, with 10 bases lining up with TRBD1. CDR1 and CDR2 (germline): MNHNY, SVGAGI (reference sequence). J was trimmed by 6 bases and V by 1 base; bases with no gene match: 5. CDR3 length equals 15 residues. The CDR3 sequence is CASSYWGTGDPEAFF. The CDR3 DNA sequence: TGTGCCAGCAGTTACTGGGGGACAGGGGACCCTGAAGCTTTCTTT.

This clonotype was seen repeatedly, ten times or more. The CDR3 nucleotides are TGTGCCAGCAGCAAAGGGGTAGGGGGACTTCATGGCTACACCTTC. This codes for CASSKGVGGLHGYTF. The chain employs TRBV6-5 and TRBJ1-2, with D possibly TRBD1 on 6 matching bases. The CDR3 covers 15 residues. The germline gives CDR1 MNHEY, CDR2 SVGAGI. The V end was cut by 6 bases, the J end by 6 bases, with 20 bases between.

The V and J genes are TRBV10-3 and TRBJ1-2; weak D call: TRBD1 (5 bases). The CDR3 spans 17 residues. The germline V and J ends were trimmed by 6 bases and 6 bases, with 26 bases remaining between them. Germline CDR1 and CDR2: ENHRY and SYGVKD. The chain's CDR3 is CAIRPSGTPSIADGYTF. CDR3 DNA sequence: TGTGCCATCAGGCCTTCCGGGACCCCAAGTATTGCGGATGGCTACACCTTC.

This clonotype was recorded many times. V gene TRBV7-6 combines with J gene TRBJ2-3; 7 bases match TRBD1. With 3 bases clipped from V and 4 bases from J, the junction kept 7 bases outside the gene matches. This CDR3 is built from 15 residues. Germline assignment: CDR1 SGHVS and CDR2 FNYEAQ. CDR3 DNA sequence: TGTGCCAGCAGCTTTCGACAGGGAAGTTCAGATACGCAGTATTTT. It translates to CASSFRQGSSDTQYF.

This clonotype occurred a few times. The V gene is TRBV7-2, the J gene TRBJ1-6; D is undetermined. This CDR3 has 12 amino acids. The germline V gene has CDR1 SGHTA and CDR2 FQGNSA. With 5 bases removed from V and 10 bases from J, the gap between germline ends came to 9 bases. CDR3: CASSQSGSPLHF. DNA of the CDR3: TGTGCCAGCAGCCAGTCCGGGTCACCCCTCCACTTT. Variable domain in full (rest from reference TRBV7-2 and TRBJ1-6): GAGVSQSPSNKVTEKGKDVELRCDPISGHTALYWYRQSLGQGLEFLIYFQGNSAPDKSGLPSDRFSAERTGGSVSTLTIQRTQQEDSAVYLCASSQSGSPLHFGNGTRLTVT.

This clonotype has at least ten counts. The chain carries TRBV11-2 and TRBJ2-6, with D perhaps TRBD1 or TRBD2 (5 bases each). CDR1 is SGHAT, CDR2 FQNNGV, per germline. The V gene lost 2 bases and the J gene lost 0 bases, with 8 bases spanning the gap. CDR3 size: 16 residues. The CDR3 DNA is TGTGCCAGCAGCTTAACCGGGACCTCTGGGGCCAACGTCCTGACTTTC. Translated, it gives CASSLTGTSGANVLTF.

This chain uses TRBV7-2 with TRBJ2-1; the match to TRBD2 covers 7 bases. V gave up 1 base and J gave up 10 bases; unmatched junction bases: 13. Germline-derived CDR1 and CDR2 are SGHTA and FQGNSA. The CDR3 extends over 16 amino acids. For the CDR3, the DNA is TGTGCCAGCAGCTTAGAGCTAGCGGACCCTTTCGACGAGCAGTTCTTC. It codes for CASSLELADPFDEQFF.

This clonotype was detected ten times or more. The gene calls are TRBV12-3 or TRBV12-4 and TRBJ2-2; unclear D gene. The V end lost 6 bases, the J end lost 5 bases, and 16 bases lay between the germline ends. CDR3 length: 15 amino acids. The CDR3 loop is CASSPLTIRTGELFF. The CDR3 region has the DNA TGTGCCAGCAGCCCGTTAACTATCCGGACCGGGGAGCTGTTTTTT.

This clonotype was detected only a few times. The V gene is TRBV5-4, the J gene TRBJ2-3; D gene uncertain. Trimming shortened V by 3 bases and J by 6 bases, and 11 bases separated the two germline ends. The CDR3 contains 13 residues. Germline CDR1 and CDR2: SGHNT and YYREEE (reference sequence). The CDR3 loop reads CASSSIPADTQYF. CDR3 in DNA: TGTGCCAGCAGCTCGATACCCGCCGATACGCAGTATTTT.

This clonotype was seen ten or more times. The chain uses TRBV10-1 and TRBJ2-7, with D perhaps TRBD1 (6 bases). The CDR3 runs 17 residues. Looked up from germline, CDR1 is WNHNN and CDR2 is SYGVQD (reference sequence). Trimming took 0 bases from V and 4 from J, leaving 19 bases between them. The CDR3 protein is CASSESRPDRKPYEQYF. Written as DNA, the CDR3 is TGCGCCAGCAGTGAGTCGAGGCCCGACAGGAAGCCATACGAGCAGTACTTC.